This T cell receptor (beta chain) is from a study of blood T cell repertoires in COVID-19. Whole-study context: Samples representing acute and convalescent COVID-19 were sourced from the United States, Italy and Spain.

CDR1 is SGHRS, CDR2 YFSETQ, per germline. Trimming cost V 0 bases and J 0 bases, with 10 bases left between them. The CDR3 extends over 16 amino acids. Methods used by the authors: It was from reference gene primer amplification that nucleated cell counts were estimated. Sequencing was performed with immunoSEQ multiplex PCR; in TCRdb, only in-frame clones are kept and a portion is missing. Clone size and V and J calls were adopted from that table, with D and trimming inferred from the DNA. The sample has some 100,000 clones; around 80% are singletons. Sequenced input: peripheral blood. The chain carries TRBV5-1 and TRBJ1-3; the D gene is possibly TRBD1 (5 bases). This receptor was taken from a man in his 70s with acute or convalescent COVID-19. The CDR3: CASSLGGTVSGNTIYF. In DNA, the CDR3 is TGCGCCAGCAGCTTGGGGGGCACAGTCTCTGGAAACACCATATATTTT.